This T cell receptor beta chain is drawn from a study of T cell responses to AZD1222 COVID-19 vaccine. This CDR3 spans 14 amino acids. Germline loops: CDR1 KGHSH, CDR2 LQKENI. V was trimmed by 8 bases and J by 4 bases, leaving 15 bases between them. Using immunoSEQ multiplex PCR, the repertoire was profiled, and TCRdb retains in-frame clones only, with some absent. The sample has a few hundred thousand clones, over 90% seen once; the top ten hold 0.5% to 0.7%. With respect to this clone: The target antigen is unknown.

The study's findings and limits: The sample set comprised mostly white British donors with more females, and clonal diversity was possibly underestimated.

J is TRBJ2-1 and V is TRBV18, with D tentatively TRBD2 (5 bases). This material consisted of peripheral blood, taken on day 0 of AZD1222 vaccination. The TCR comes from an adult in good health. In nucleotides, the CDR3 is TGTGCCAGCGCAACGGTCCGGGGTTACAATGAGCAGTTCTTC. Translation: CASATVRGYNEQFF.